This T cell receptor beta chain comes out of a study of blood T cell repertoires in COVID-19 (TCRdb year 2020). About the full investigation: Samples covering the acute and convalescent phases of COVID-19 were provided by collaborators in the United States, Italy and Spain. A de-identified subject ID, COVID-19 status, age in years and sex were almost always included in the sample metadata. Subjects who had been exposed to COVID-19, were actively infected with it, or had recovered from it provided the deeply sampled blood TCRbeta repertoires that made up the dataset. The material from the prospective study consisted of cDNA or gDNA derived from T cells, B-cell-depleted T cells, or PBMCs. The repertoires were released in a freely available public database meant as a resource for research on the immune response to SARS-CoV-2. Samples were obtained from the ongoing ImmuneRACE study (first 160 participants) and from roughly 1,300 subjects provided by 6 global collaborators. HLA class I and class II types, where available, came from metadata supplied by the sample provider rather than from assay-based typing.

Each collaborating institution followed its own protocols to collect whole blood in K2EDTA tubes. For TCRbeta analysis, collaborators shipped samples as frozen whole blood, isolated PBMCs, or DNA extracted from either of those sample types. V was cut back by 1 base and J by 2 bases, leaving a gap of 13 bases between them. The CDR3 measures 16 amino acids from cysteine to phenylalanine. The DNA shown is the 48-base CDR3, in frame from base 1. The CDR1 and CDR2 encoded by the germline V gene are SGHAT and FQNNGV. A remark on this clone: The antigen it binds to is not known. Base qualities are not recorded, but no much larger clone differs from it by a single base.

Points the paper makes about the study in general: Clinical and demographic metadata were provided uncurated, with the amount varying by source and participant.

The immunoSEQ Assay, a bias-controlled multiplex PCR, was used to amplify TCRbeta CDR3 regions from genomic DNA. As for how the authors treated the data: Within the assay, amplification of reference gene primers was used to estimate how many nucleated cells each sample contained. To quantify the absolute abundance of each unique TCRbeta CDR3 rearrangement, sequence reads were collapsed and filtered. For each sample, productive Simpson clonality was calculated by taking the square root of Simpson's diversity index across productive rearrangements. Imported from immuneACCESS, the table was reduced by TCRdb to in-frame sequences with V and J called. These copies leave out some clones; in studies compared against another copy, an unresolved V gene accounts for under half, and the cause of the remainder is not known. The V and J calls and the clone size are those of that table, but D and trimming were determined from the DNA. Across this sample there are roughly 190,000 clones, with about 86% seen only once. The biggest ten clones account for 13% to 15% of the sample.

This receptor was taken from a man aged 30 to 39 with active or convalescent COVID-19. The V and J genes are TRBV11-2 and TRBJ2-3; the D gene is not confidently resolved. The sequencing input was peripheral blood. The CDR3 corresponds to CASSLVLSLVTDTQYF. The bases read TGTGCCAGCAGCTTAGTCCTAAGTTTGGTCACAGATACGCAGTATTTT.